The next 28 T cell receptor beta chains were all read from a single sample in a study of blood T cell repertoires in COVID-19. The protocol was immunoSEQ multiplex PCR, while the TCRdb copy is restricted to in-frame clones and leaves out a portion. The sample yields roughly 250,000 clones, over 75% seen once. Material for sequencing was peripheral blood. The receptors were gathered from a woman between 40 and 50 years old who had recovered from COVID-19.

This clone has just a few counts. The V gene is TRBV12-5, the J gene TRBJ1-3; 8 bases agree with TRBD1. This CDR3 is 14 amino acids long. Germline V gene lookup returns CDR1 LGHNT and CDR2 FRNRAP. V was clipped by 7 bases and J by 4 bases; unmatched bases: 6. CDR3 sequence reads: CASALTGAGNTIYF. The CDR3 DNA reads as TGTGCTAGTGCCTTGACAGGGGCGGGAAACACCATATATTTT.

J is TRBJ2-1 and V is TRBV4-1; TRBD2 matches at 11 bases. J lost 3 bases, V lost 1 base, and 2 bases had no gene match. This CDR3 comprises 16 residues. Germline V lookup: CDR1 MGHRA, CDR2 YSYEKL. CDR3 in DNA: TGCGCCAGCAGCCAAGGGACTAGCGGGTTCTACAATGAGCAGTTCTTC. Translated: CASSQGTSGFYNEQFF.

The rearrangement links TRBV30 to TRBJ1-2; D is possibly TRBD1 (5 bases). Between the trimmed V and J ends, which lost 4 bases and 4 bases, there was a span of 16 bases. This CDR3 has 14 amino acids. The germline gives CDR1 GTSNPN, CDR2 SVGIG (reference sequence). The chain's CDR3 is CAWNVDSPTYGYTF. CDR3 bases: TGTGCCTGGAATGTAGACAGCCCCACCTATGGCTACACCTTC.

V is TRBV7-2 and J is TRBJ2-7; D is perhaps TRBD1 (6 bases). Trimming cost V 5 bases and J 4 bases, with 12 bases left between them. The germline V gene has CDR1 SGHTA and CDR2 FQGNSA. The CDR3 has 13 residues. This chain's CDR3 is CASSAVRGYEQYF. DNA of the CDR3: TGTGCCAGCAGCGCAGTCAGGGGATACGAGCAGTACTTC.

The DNA for the CDR3 is TGTGCCAGCAGCTTAGGAGACAGTAGCTCAGATACGCAGTATTTT. As protein: CASSLGDSSSDTQYF. The rearrangement uses TRBV7-9 and TRBJ2-3; tentatively, D is TRBD1 (5 bases). Trimming shortened V by 1 base and J by 4 bases, and 12 bases separated the two germline ends. CDR1 is SEHNR, CDR2 FQNEAQ, per germline (reference sequence). The CDR3 totals 15 residues.

This chain uses TRBV7-2 with TRBJ2-3; D possibly corresponds to TRBD2 (6 bases). CDR3 length equals 14 residues. The germline V and J ends were trimmed by 1 base and 4 bases, with 9 bases remaining between them. Germline-derived CDR1 and CDR2 are SGHTA and FQGNSA. Here the CDR3 DNA reads TGTGCCAGCAGCTTAGGTCCGGGGGCAGATACGCAGTATTTT. Its protein product is CASSLGPGADTQYF.

V gene TRBV7-9 combines with J gene TRBJ2-7, with a weak D call TRBD2 (6 bases). The CDR3 is made up of 15 amino acids. Trimming pared 3 bases from V and 6 bases from J, leaving 18 bases between. Germline assignment: CDR1 SEHNR and CDR2 FQNEAQ (reference sequence). DNA of the CDR3: TGTGCCAGCAGCTTTGGGGTCGGGGGAGGTAGCGAGCAGTACTTC. It codes for CASSFGVGGGSEQYF.

J is TRBJ2-2 and V is TRBV13; 9 nucleotides match TRBD1. The CDR3 is made up of 17 amino acids. V lost 1 base to trimming and J lost 5 bases; unmatched junction nucleotides: 8. Germline V gene data show CDR1 as PRHDT and CDR2 as FYEKMQ (reference sequence). CDR3 DNA: TGTGCCAGCAGCTTAGAAAGGACAGGGGTGAGGACCGGGGAGCTGTTTTTT. Translated: CASSLERTGVRTGELFF.

The chain is built from TRBV9 and TRBJ2-1; 9 positions agree with TRBD2. CDR3 length equals 19 residues. V shed 2 bases and J 0 bases; nucleotides not matched to a gene: 12. The germline CDR1 and CDR2 sequences are SGDLS and YYNGEE. This chain's CDR3 is CASSVAGVAGALSYNEQFF. CDR3 in DNA: TGTGCCAGCAGCGTTGCCGGGGTAGCGGGAGCCCTCTCCTACAATGAGCAGTTCTTC.

The V and J genes are TRBV4-1 and TRBJ1-2, with D perhaps TRBD1 (6 bases). Trimming cost V 7 bases and J 2 bases, with 14 bases left between them. The CDR3 consists of 14 residues. Germline CDR1 is MGHRA and CDR2 is YSYEKL. The CDR3, as DNA: TGCGCCAGCAACCCCCGCAGGGGCAACTATGGCTACACCTTC. Its protein is CASNPRRGNYGYTF.

V usage is TRBV6-2 or TRBV6-3 and J usage is TRBJ2-1, with D maybe TRBD2 (6 bases). The CDR3 is 11 residues long. Germline V gene data show CDR1 as MNHEY and CDR2 as SVGEGT. The V gene lost 5 bases and the J gene lost 9 bases, with 8 bases spanning the gap. The CDR3 DNA reads TGTGCCAGCAGTCAGGGAGGTGAGCAGTTCTTC. It specifies CASSQGGEQFF.

The chain carries TRBV18 and TRBJ2-1; TRBD2 is a possible D gene (5 bases). CDR3 length: 15 residues. V lost 5 bases and J 4 bases, leaving 15 bases between the germline ends. Per germline, CDR1 KGHSH and CDR2 LQKENI. The CDR3 DNA follows: TGTGCCAGCTCAGAGCGGCTCCGGGCGTACAATGAGCAGTTCTTC. Translated, it gives CASSERLRAYNEQFF. The entire variable domain, with the rest obtained from reference TRBV18 and TRBJ2-1, is as follows: NAGVMQNPRHLVRRRGQEARLRCSPMKGHSHVYWYRQLPEEGLKFMVYLQKENIIDESGMPKERFSAEFPKEGPSILRIQQVVRGDSAAYFCASSERLRAYNEQFFGPGTRLTVL.

The chain is built from TRBV6-6 and TRBJ1-1; no clear D gene. The CDR3 is 12 residues long. CDR1 and CDR2 (germline): MNHNY, SVGAGI (reference sequence). Deletions cut 5 bases from V and 4 bases from J, with 8 bases between. This chain's CDR3 is CASSLHSTEAFF. The CDR3 bases are TGTGCCAGCAGTCTCCATTCCACTGAAGCTTTCTTT.

The chain combines TRBV5-8 with TRBJ1-5, with 8 nucleotides matching TRBD1. The CDR3 consists of 15 residues. CDR1 is SGHTS, CDR2 YDEGEE, per germline. V was pared by 4 bases and J by 4 bases, with 7 bases of the junction left unmatched. CDR3 in DNA: TGTGCCAGCAGCCTGAGGACAGGGAGTAATCAGCCCCAGCATTTT. Its translation is CASSLRTGSNQPQHF.

The genes are TRBV5-8 and TRBJ1-2; D might be TRBD1 (6 bases). The length of the CDR3 is 12 residues. Germline-derived CDR1 and CDR2 are SGHTS and YDEGEE. Deletions cut 2 bases from V and 7 bases from J, with 9 bases between. This CDR3 reads CASSFSRGGYTF. The CDR3, as DNA: TGTGCCAGCAGCTTCAGCAGGGGTGGCTACACCTTC. Full variable domain (outside the CDR3, taken from reference TRBV5-8 and TRBJ1-2): EAGVTQSPTHLIKTRGQQATLRCSPISGHTSVYWYQQALGLGLQFLLWYDEGEERNRGNFPPRFSGRQFPNYSSELNVNALELEDSALYLCASSFSRGGYTFGSGTRLTVV.

The chain has TRBV5-1 and TRBJ1-1; D might be TRBD1 (5 bases). CDR3 length: 15 amino acids. Trimming took 4 bases from V and 0 from J, leaving 13 bases between them. Germline V gene lookup returns CDR1 SGHRS and CDR2 YFSETQ. CDR3 in amino acids: CASSPEGLMNTEAFF. CDR3 in DNA: TGCGCCAGCAGCCCGGAGGGACTCATGAACACTGAAGCTTTCTTT.

The gene calls are TRBV6-4 and TRBJ1-2; the D gene is possibly TRBD1 (5 bases). With 2 bases removed from V and 6 bases from J, the gap between germline ends came to 22 bases. CDR3 size: 17 residues. Germline values: CDR1 MRHNA, CDR2 SNTAGT. This CDR3 is CASSDPCGEGREDGYTF. CDR3 DNA sequence: TGTGCCAGCAGTGACCCCTGCGGGGAGGGGAGAGAGGATGGCTACACCTTC.

The genes are TRBV19 and TRBJ2-3, with 7 bases that match TRBD2. V lost 1 base, J lost 4 bases, and 2 bases stayed unmatched. This CDR3 contains 14 residues. Germline CDR1 LNHDA, CDR2 SQIVND (reference sequence). The CDR3 region is CASSIGGGADTQYF. The CDR3, as DNA: TGTGCCAGTAGTATAGGTGGGGGGGCAGATACGCAGTATTTT.

This chain connects TRBV2 to TRBJ1-4, with TRBD1 as a possible D gene (6 bases). Germline CDR1 reads SNHLY; CDR2 reads FYNNEI. This CDR3 has 14 residues. V lost 4 bases to trimming and J lost 10 bases, with 16 bases between them. CDR3: CASSGAGARTKLFF. In DNA, the CDR3 is TGTGCCAGCAGTGGGGCAGGGGCGAGGACAAAACTGTTTTTT.

The sample holds one count of this clone. The genes are TRBV18 and TRBJ2-5; 11 bases agree with TRBD2. CDR1 and CDR2 (germline): KGHSH, LQKENI. V was clipped by 3 bases and J by 5 bases; unmatched bases: 5. This CDR3 has 15 amino acids. The CDR3: CASSPPASGGETQYF. The DNA for the CDR3 is TGTGCCAGCTCACCCCCGGCTAGCGGGGGGGAGACCCAGTACTTC. Full variable domain (missing parts from reference TRBV18 and TRBJ2-5): NAGVMQNPRHLVRRRGQEARLRCSPMKGHSHVYWYRQLPEEGLKFMVYLQKENIIDESGMPKERFSAEFPKEGPSILRIQQVVRGDSAAYFCASSPPASGGETQYFGPGTRLLVL.

This chain uses TRBV7-2 with TRBJ2-3; TRBD2 matches 7 bases. Germline V gives CDR1 SGHTA, CDR2 FQGNSA. V dropped 5 bases and J dropped 5; count of bases not matched to a gene: 10. The CDR3 runs to 15 residues. CDR3 in DNA: TGTGCCAGCAGCCTAGGTGCGGGGGTGGGAGATACGCAGTATTTT. Translating it yields CASSLGAGVGDTQYF.

This clone occurred a few times. This chain connects TRBV15 to TRBJ1-2; 7 bases are shared with TRBD1. The germline V gene has CDR1 LNHNV and CDR2 YYDKDF (reference sequence). J gave up 6 bases and V 6 bases, and 7 bases lay outside the gene matches. The CDR3 contains 13 residues. CDR3 sequence reads: CATRPVGGHGYTF. The CDR3 region has the DNA TGTGCCACCAGGCCCGTAGGGGGCCATGGCTACACCTTC.

The CDR3 is CASSMGARDQPQHF. The CDR3 region has the DNA TGTGCCAGTAGTATGGGAGCCAGAGATCAGCCCCAGCATTTT. The genes are TRBV19 and TRBJ1-5, with unresolved D. V was pared by 3 bases and J by 5 bases, with 11 bases between. Germline assignment: CDR1 LNHDA and CDR2 SQIVND (reference sequence). The CDR3 extends over 14 amino acids.

CDR3 sequence: CASSLRRRETQYF. CDR3 DNA: TGTGCCAGCAGCTTACGGAGGAGGGAGACCCAGTACTTC. The J gene is TRBJ2-5, the V gene TRBV11-1; TRBD2 is a possible D gene (5 bases). Looked up from germline, CDR1 is SGHAT and CDR2 is FQDESV (reference sequence). The V gene lost 2 bases and the J gene lost 5 bases, with 9 bases spanning the gap. The CDR3 is 13 residues long.

This chain links TRBV28 with TRBJ1-5; D may be TRBD1 (6 bases). Trimming stripped 8 bases from V and 6 bases from J, with 17 bases between. Germline CDR1 reads MDHEN; CDR2 reads SYDVKM. The CDR3 runs 14 residues. The CDR3 region is CASSGGGRGQPQHF. Written as DNA, the CDR3 is TGTGCCAGCTCCGGGGGGGGCAGGGGTCAGCCCCAGCATTTT.

This sequence joins TRBV7-3 and TRBJ2-3; D perhaps matches TRBD2 (6 bases). Deletions cut 2 bases from V and 5 bases from J, with 17 bases between. The V gene's germline CDR1 is SGHTA and CDR2 FQGTGA. This CDR3 is built from 16 residues. This chain's CDR3 is CASSLSLAGGVDTQYF. The CDR3 DNA follows: TGTGCCAGCAGCTTATCCCTAGCCGGAGGGGTAGATACGCAGTATTTT.

This clone occurred a few times. CDR3 coding DNA: TGTGCCAGCAGTAGGGACAGGATAGAGGCGGAGACCCAGTACTTC. Translation: CASSRDRIEAETQYF. The chain combines TRBV6-2 or TRBV6-3 with TRBJ2-5; 8 nucleotides line up with TRBD1. This CDR3 has 15 amino acids. V was pared by 5 bases and J by 5 bases, with 10 bases of the junction left unmatched. CDR1 and CDR2 from the germline V gene are MNHEY and SVGEGT.

The gene calls are TRBV9 and TRBJ2-3, with D perhaps TRBD1 (6 bases). V gave up 0 bases and J gave up 5 bases, with 13 bases separating them. The CDR3 is 15 residues long. The germline gives CDR1 SGDLS, CDR2 YYNGEE. The CDR3 DNA reads as TGTGCCAGCAGCGTAGCTGGGGGCGAGGGAGATACGCAGTATTTT. Protein product: CASSVAGGEGDTQYF.